The 22 T cell receptor beta chains presented below share a single source sample, sequenced in a study of persistence of HIV-infected CD4 T cells. No antigens are known for them. An overlapping HIV-1 Gag peptide pool stimulated these cells at roughly 1 ug/peptide/mL. CD40L-negative CD69-negative CD45RO-high memory CD4+ T cells were sorted as populations depleted of antigen-responding cells. This was the immunoSEQ version 4 assay in survey mode. The table came from immunoSEQ multiplex PCR; TCRdb's copy has only in-frame clones and leaves some out. This sample has about 64,000 clones; 70% to 75% occur once, and the top ten carry roughly 1.7%. Sequenced here: CD4+ T cells sorted from PBMCs after approximately 19-hour stimulation, sampled from a patient who received antiretroviral therapy. The source of these receptors is an adult man with HIV who was CMV-seropositive.

The chain couples TRBV19 to TRBJ2-1; D perhaps matches TRBD1 (6 bases). V lost 5 bases and J lost 9, with 23 bases in between. Germline lookup yields CDR1 LNHDA and CDR2 SQIVND (reference sequence). This CDR3 is built from 16 residues. The CDR3 DNA sequence: TGTGCCAGTAGTCTTACTAGGGACACCTTAGTAGGTGAGCAGTTCTTC. Translated, it gives CASSLTRDTLVGEQFF.

This rearrangement joins TRBV4-1 to TRBJ1-5; no definite D call. Germline V gives CDR1 MGHRA, CDR2 YSYEKL. The V gene lost 4 bases and the J gene lost 2 bases, with 15 bases spanning the gap. CDR3 length: 16 amino acids. The CDR3 loop is CASSPTPSRGNQPQHF. CDR3 nucleotides: TGCGCCAGCAGCCCCACACCCAGTAGGGGCAATCAGCCCCAGCATTTT.

The J gene is TRBJ1-4, the V gene TRBV19; TRBD1 might be the D (6 bases). The V and J ends lost 1 base and 3 bases respectively, with 9 bases between them. Germline loops: CDR1 LNHDA, CDR2 SQIVND (reference sequence). The CDR3 has 15 residues. The CDR3 sequence: CASSIGRTANEKLFF. The CDR3 DNA follows: TGTGCCAGTAGTATAGGTCGGACAGCTAATGAAAAACTGTTTTTT.

This clone appeared a single time. This chain's CDR3 is CASSREKNTEAFF. CDR3 nucleotides: TGTGCCAGCAGCCGTGAGAAAAACACTGAAGCTTTCTTT. This chain connects TRBV7-9 to TRBJ1-1, with D unresolved. This CDR3 region has 13 residues. CDR1 SEHNR and CDR2 FQNEAQ come from the germline V gene (reference sequence). The ends were cut back, 5 bases at V and 2 bases at J, with 9 bases in the middle. The full variable domain, completed using reference TRBV7-9 and TRBJ1-1, is DTGVSQNPRHKITKRGQNVTFRCDPISEHNRLYWYRQTLGQGPEFLTYFQNEAQLEKSRLLSDRFSAERPKGSFSTLEIQRTEQGDSAMYLCASSREKNTEAFFGQGTRLTVV.

J is TRBJ2-1 and V is TRBV7-9; 9 positions agree with TRBD2. There are 18 residues in the CDR3. The ends lost 3 bases at V and 4 bases at J; junction bases unmatched: 13. Germline CDR1 is SEHNR and CDR2 is FQNEAQ (reference sequence). The CDR3 reads CASSFGLAGNRRYNEQFF. The CDR3 nucleotides read TGTGCCAGCAGCTTTGGGCTAGCGGGGAACCGACGATACAATGAGCAGTTCTTC.

The chain is built from TRBV5-4 and TRBJ2-2, with TRBD2 matching 8 bases. Germline V gene lookup returns CDR1 SGHNT and CDR2 YYREEE (reference sequence). Germline trimming cut 3 bases from V and 5 bases from J; bases unmatched to any gene: 9. The CDR3 is 16 amino acids. CDR3 bases: TGTGCCAGCAGCTCTCTAAGCGGGGGAGGGACCGGGGAGCTGTTTTTT. It is translated as CASSSLSGGGTGELFF.

Only a few counts were recorded for this clone. The V call is TRBV6-5, the J call TRBJ2-7; D might be TRBD2 (5 bases). Germline assignment: CDR1 MNHEY and CDR2 SVGAGI. Trimming removed 8 bases at V and 2 bases at J, with 16 bases between. The CDR3 has 14 residues. The CDR3 loop reads CASQLGGTTYEQYF. The CDR3 DNA reads as TGTGCCAGCCAGTTAGGAGGCACGACCTACGAGCAGTACTTC.

This chain links TRBV5-1 with TRBJ2-3; D is ambiguous. Germline lookup yields CDR1 SGHRS and CDR2 YFSETQ. V was clipped by 5 bases and J by 4 bases, with 17 bases between them. This CDR3 is built from 15 residues. The CDR3 coding sequence is TGCGCCAGCAGAGAAAAGCCAGGCGCGCCAGATACGCAGTATTTT. Protein: CASREKPGAPDTQYF.

The chain uses TRBV6-1 and TRBJ1-5; no clear D gene. The CDR3 spans 13 residues. Germline loops: CDR1 MNHNS, CDR2 SASEGT. Trimming took 2 bases from V and 7 from J, leaving 9 bases between them. The CDR3 DNA is TGTGCCAGCAGTGAATGGGGAAGGCAGCCCCAGCATTTT. As protein: CASSEWGRQPQHF.

The rearrangement joins TRBV10-3 to TRBJ1-1; a weak D match, TRBD1 (5 bases). V lost 3 bases and J lost 4, with 15 bases in between. CDR3 length equals 15 residues. In germline, CDR1 is ENHRY, CDR2 SYGVKD. The CDR3 bases are TGTGCCATCAGTGAAGGGGTGAGGGGTGGCACTGAAGCTTTCTTT. Its translation: CAISEGVRGGTEAFF.

The chain is built from TRBV6-5 and TRBJ2-1, with D possibly being TRBD1 or TRBD2 (5 bases each). The CDR3 covers 13 residues. Germline assignment: CDR1 MNHEY and CDR2 SVGAGI. Trimming removed 6 bases at V and 9 bases at J, with 15 bases between. The CDR3 sequence is CASSGTPRSEQFF. CDR3 nucleotide sequence: TGTGCCAGCAGCGGGACCCCCCGGAGTGAGCAGTTCTTC.

The J gene is TRBJ2-7, the V gene TRBV5-1; D ambiguous. The CDR3 length is 12 residues. The germline gives CDR1 SGHRS, CDR2 YFSETQ. Trimming left V 1 base short and J 5 bases short, with 7 bases between. Written as DNA, the CDR3 is TGCGCCAGCAGCTTGAGTTTGGACGAGCAGTACTTC. This gives the protein CASSLSLDEQYF.

The chain combines TRBV5-1 with TRBJ2-2; 13 nucleotides agree with TRBD2. Germline trimming cut 4 bases from V and 6 bases from J; bases unmatched to any gene: 21. This CDR3 has 21 amino acids. Germline assignment: CDR1 SGHRS and CDR2 YFSETQ. This CDR3 reads CASSTSGGTSGVPGSPGELFF. CDR3 DNA sequence: TGCGCCAGCAGCACCTCCGGGGGGACTAGCGGGGTCCCCGGATCTCCCGGGGAGCTGTTTTTT.

The rearrangement links TRBV5-1 to TRBJ2-2; possibly TRBD1 for D (7 bases). V shed 2 bases and J shed 5 bases, with 16 bases lying between them. The CDR3 runs 16 residues. Germline V gives CDR1 SGHRS, CDR2 YFSETQ. This chain's CDR3 is CASSLGGGEGTGELFF. The CDR3 coding sequence is TGCGCCAGCAGCTTAGGAGGGGGCGAAGGGACCGGGGAGCTGTTTTTT. Filled out from reference TRBV5-1 and TRBJ2-2, the complete variable domain reads KAGVTQTPRYLIKTRGQQVTLSCSPISGHRSVSWYQQTPGQGLQFLFEYFSETQRNKGNFPGRFSGRQFSNSRSEMNVSTLELGDSALYLCASSLGGGEGTGELFFGEGSRLTVL.

The chain carries TRBV14 and TRBJ1-2; D is possibly TRBD1 (5 bases). V gave up 1 base and J gave up 3 bases, with 9 bases separating them. Germline CDR1 reads SGHDN; CDR2 reads FVKESK. This CDR3 has 14 amino acids. The CDR3 is CASSQASGHYGYTF. DNA for the CDR3: TGTGCCAGCAGCCAAGCCTCGGGACACTATGGCTACACCTTC.

This chain joins TRBV6-5 and TRBJ2-7, with 7 nucleotides matching TRBD2. The V and J ends lost 4 bases and 6 bases, in that order; junction bases with no gene match: 6. CDR3 size: 13 residues. Per the germline V gene, CDR1 is MNHEY and CDR2 is SVGAGI. The CDR3 nucleotides read TGTGCCAGCAGTTGGGAGGGAAGCGGCGAGCAGTACTTC. This codes for CASSWEGSGEQYF.

This clone was found a few times. The same CDR3 can be traced to other DNA sequences in this sample. The chain joins TRBV15 to TRBJ1-1; D is perhaps TRBD1 (6 bases). Trimming shortened V by 5 bases and J by 1 base, and 11 bases separated the two germline ends. The CDR3 is 14 residues long. Germline V gives CDR1 LNHNV, CDR2 YYDKDF (reference sequence). For the CDR3, the DNA is TGTGCCACCAGCCAAGGGGGGTGGAACACTGAAGCTTTCTTT. It encodes CATSQGGWNTEAFF.

The chain uses TRBV6-6 and TRBJ1-5, with a weak D call TRBD1 (6 bases). Trimming took 5 bases from V and 1 from J, leaving 15 bases between them. Germline loops: CDR1 MNHNY, CDR2 SVGAGI (reference sequence). CDR3 length equals 16 residues. Here the CDR3 DNA reads TGTGCCAGCAGTCTCTTTAGGGGGACCAGCAATCAGCCCCAGCATTTT. Translated, it gives CASSLFRGTSNQPQHF.

The rearrangement links TRBV2 to TRBJ1-2, with 9 nucleotides matching TRBD1. CDR1 and CDR2 (germline): SNHLY, FYNNEI. Trimming removed 9 bases from V and 7 bases from J; junction bases left unmatched: 12. The length of the CDR3 is 14 residues. This CDR3 reads CASLDTGGAAGYTF. The CDR3 DNA follows: TGTGCCAGTCTGGACACAGGGGGCGCGGCTGGCTACACCTTC.

This chain joins TRBV9 and TRBJ1-3; no clear D. CDR3 length equals 14 residues. V shed 1 base and J shed 0 bases, with 5 bases lying between them. Germline V gives CDR1 SGDLS, CDR2 YYNGEE. Here the CDR3 reads CASSVQHSGNTIYF. As DNA, the CDR3 is TGTGCCAGCAGCGTACAGCACTCTGGAAACACCATATATTTT.

The genes are TRBV28 and TRBJ2-3; D is uncertain. This CDR3 is built from 14 residues. V was trimmed by 5 bases and J by 2 bases, leaving 11 bases between them. From germline, CDR1 is MDHEN and CDR2 SYDVKM. The CDR3 loop is CASSPLGPTDTQYF. The CDR3 bases are TGTGCCAGCAGTCCGCTCGGCCCCACAGATACGCAGTATTTT. Full variable domain (remainder filled in from reference TRBV28 and TRBJ2-3): DVKVTQSSRYLVKRTGEKVFLECVQDMDHENMFWYRQDPGLGLRLIYFSYDVKMKEKGDIPEGYSVSREKKERFSLILESASTNQTSMYLCASSPLGPTDTQYFGPGTRLTVL.

The chain uses TRBV5-5 and TRBJ2-7; 9 bases align to TRBD1. With 4 bases clipped from V and 7 bases from J, the junction kept 9 bases outside the gene matches. The CDR3 runs to 14 residues. Germline CDR1 reads SGHKS; CDR2 reads YYEKEE (reference sequence). Here the CDR3 DNA reads TGTGCCAGCAGCGTAACAGGGGGCGCGTGGGAGCAGTACTTC. Protein product: CASSVTGGAWEQYF.